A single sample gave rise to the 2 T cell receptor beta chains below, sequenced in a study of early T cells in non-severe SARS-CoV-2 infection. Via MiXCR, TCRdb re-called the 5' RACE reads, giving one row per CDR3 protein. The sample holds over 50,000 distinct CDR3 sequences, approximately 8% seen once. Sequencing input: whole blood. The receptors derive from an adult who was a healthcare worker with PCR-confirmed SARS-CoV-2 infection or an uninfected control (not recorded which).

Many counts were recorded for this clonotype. The CDR3 protein is CASSVGALAEQFF. The CDR3 DNA sequence: TGTGCCAGCAGCGTCGGGGCCCTGGCTGAGCAGTTCTTC. The rearrangement links TRBV9 to TRBJ2-1; D possibly matches TRBD1 or TRBD2 (5 bases each). The V and J ends lost 2 bases and 9 bases respectively, with 12 bases between them. CDR3 length: 13 residues. CDR1 and CDR2 (germline): SGDLS, YYNGEE.

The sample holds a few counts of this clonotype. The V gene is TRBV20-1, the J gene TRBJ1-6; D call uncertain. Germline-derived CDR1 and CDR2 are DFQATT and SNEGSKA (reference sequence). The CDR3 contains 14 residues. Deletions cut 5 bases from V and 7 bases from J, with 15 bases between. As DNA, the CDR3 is TGCAGTGCTTCGGAGTCCTTGAACAATTCACCCCTCCACTTT. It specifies CSASESLNNSPLHF.